The 13 T cell receptor beta chains given below trace back to one sample, sequenced in a study of blood T cell repertoires in COVID-19. The assay was immunoSEQ multiplex PCR, and TCRdb's table has in-frame clones only and misses some. The repertoire consists of hundreds of thousands of clones, with roughly 85% occurring once and the leading ten covering 5% to 6.5%. Specimen: peripheral blood. All receptors derive from a man between 50 and 59 years old with active or convalescent COVID-19.

CDR3 in DNA: TGTGCCAGCAGCACCGGGACAGGAAGCTCCTACAATGAGCAGTTCTTC. Translating gives CASSTGTGSSYNEQFF. The chain carries TRBV5-6 and TRBJ2-1; 8 nucleotides match TRBD1. The germline V gene encodes CDR1 SGHDT and CDR2 YYEEEE. V was pared by 4 bases and J by 0 bases, with 6 bases of the junction left unmatched. The length of the CDR3 is 16 residues.

The rearrangement links TRBV4-3 to TRBJ1-5; no definite D call. The CDR3 spans 14 residues. Trimming shortened V by 4 bases and J by 0 bases, and 7 bases separated the two germline ends. CDR1 and CDR2 from the germline V gene are LGHNA and YSLEER. Here the CDR3 reads CASSPGHSNQPQHF. CDR3 coding DNA: TGCGCCAGCAGCCCGGGTCATAGCAATCAGCCCCAGCATTTT.

The rearrangement joins TRBV29-1 to TRBJ2-4, with 9 bases lining up with TRBD2. CDR1 is SQVTM, CDR2 ANQGSEA, per germline. The CDR3 loop spans 16 amino acids. V shed 7 bases and J 6 bases; nucleotides not matched to a gene: 16. The CDR3 loop is CSALNPSGTLGNIQYF. The CDR3 nucleotides are TGCAGCGCCCTTAACCCTAGCGGGACCCTAGGAAACATTCAGTACTTC.

The V and J genes are TRBV12-3 or TRBV12-4 and TRBJ1-1; a possible D gene is TRBD1 (5 bases). The CDR3 has 12 amino acids. Trimming took 5 bases from V and 6 from J, leaving 10 bases between them. The CDR3 sequence: CASSQGLAEAFF. The CDR3 DNA sequence: TGTGCCAGCAGTCAGGGTTTGGCTGAAGCTTTCTTT.

The J gene is TRBJ2-7, the V gene TRBV11-2, with 11 positions matching TRBD2. This CDR3 region has 15 residues. Trimming at V came to 5 bases and at J to 5 bases, leaving 8 bases not matched to a gene. CDR1 SGHAT and CDR2 FQNNGV come from the germline V gene. The CDR3 protein is CASSPTSGREDEQYF. The CDR3, as DNA: TGTGCCAGCAGCCCTACTAGCGGGAGAGAGGACGAGCAGTACTTC.

The V gene is TRBV29-1, the J gene TRBJ2-1; 10 bases line up with TRBD2. This CDR3 region has 14 residues. CDR1 SQVTM and CDR2 ANQGSEA come from the germline V gene. J lost 6 bases, V lost 8 bases, and 10 bases had no gene match. The CDR3 DNA sequence: TGCAGCTCCCGGGAGCGGGAGGGCCTCAATGAGCAGTTCTTC. It encodes CSSREREGLNEQFF.

This clone was found a few times. The V and J genes are TRBV6-2 or TRBV6-3 and TRBJ2-7; no reliable D call. Looked up from germline, CDR1 is MNHEY and CDR2 is SVGEGT. The CDR3 spans 16 residues. The V gene lost 2 bases and the J gene lost 3 bases, with 17 bases spanning the gap. In DNA, the CDR3 is TGTGCCAGCAGTTACAATTTGGGCCGATCTAACTACGAGCAGTACTTC. The encoded protein is CASSYNLGRSNYEQYF.

The J gene is TRBJ1-1, the V gene TRBV29-1; 8 bases are a match to TRBD1. The V gene's germline CDR1 is SQVTM and CDR2 ANQGSEA. After removal of 4 bases from V and 7 bases from J, the junction contained 11 bases not matched to a gene. The CDR3 length is 14 residues. The chain's CDR3 is CSVAFLRGRGEAFF. In DNA form, the CDR3 reads TGCAGCGTTGCGTTCCTCAGGGGGCGGGGTGAAGCTTTCTTT.

This chain connects TRBV3-1 (or the pseudogene TRBV3-2) to TRBJ2-3; tentative D call: TRBD2 (6 bases). Germline V gene lookup returns CDR1 LGHDT and CDR2 YNNKEL (reference sequence). The CDR3 runs 15 residues. Trimming removed 0 bases from V and 4 bases from J, with 11 bases in between. In DNA form, the CDR3 reads TGTGCCAGCAGCCAAGAGGCGGGGATAGCAGATACGCAGTATTTT. Translating gives CASSQEAGIADTQYF.

The chain is built from TRBV19 and TRBJ1-1, with a possible D match to TRBD1 (6 bases). V lost 5 bases to trimming and J lost 7 bases, with 17 bases between them. CDR1 and CDR2 (germline): LNHDA, SQIVND (reference sequence). The length of the CDR3 is 14 residues. This CDR3 is CASSPRGFRDEAFF. CDR3 in DNA: TGTGCCAGTAGTCCAAGGGGGTTCAGGGATGAAGCTTTCTTT.

This chain joins TRBV27 and TRBJ1-5; D remains ambiguous. V lost 0 bases to trimming and J lost 2 bases, with 11 bases between them. This CDR3 spans 16 amino acids. In germline, CDR1 is MNHEY, CDR2 SMNVEV (reference sequence). CDR3 in DNA: TGTGCCAGCAGTTTATCGTGGAGGTATGGCAATCAGCCCCAGCATTTT. It yields the protein CASSLSWRYGNQPQHF.

V is TRBV27 and J is TRBJ1-5; D remains ambiguous. CDR3 length: 16 amino acids. V was clipped by 6 bases and J by 0 bases, with 15 bases between them. CDR1 and CDR2 (germline): MNHEY, SMNVEV (reference sequence). CDR3 nucleotide sequence: TGTGCCAGCAGACAGTCGGCCTCTTCTAGCAATCAGCCCCAGCATTTT. Translating it yields CASRQSASSSNQPQHF.

The rearrangement joins TRBV7-3 to TRBJ2-7; 11 bases are a match to TRBD2. J was trimmed by 6 bases and V by 5 bases; bases with no gene match: 6. Germline assignment: CDR1 SGHTA and CDR2 FQGTGA. CDR3 length: 14 residues. The CDR3 spells CASSQTSGKSEQYF. Here the CDR3 DNA reads TGTGCCAGCAGCCAGACTAGCGGGAAAAGCGAGCAGTACTTC.